This T cell receptor beta chain was sequenced during a study of cytomegalovirus exposure and HLA in healthy donors. The PCR made use of 60 Vbeta and 13 Jbeta primers. This table comes from immunoSEQ multiplex PCR, and its TCRdb copy is limited to in-frame clones, with some not included. The sample lists 100,000 to 150,000 clones, roughly 85% occurring once. Findings of the study overall: Sequence variants that were highly shared formed a cluster that was likely a sequencing artifact.

With respect to this clone: Its specificity is unknown.

V dropped 6 bases and J dropped 12 bases, with 18 bases sitting between them. CDR1 is MDHEN, CDR2 SYDVKM, per germline. The CDR3 length is 13 residues. Input material: PBMCs. The origin of this receptor is a man younger than 35 in good health and CMV-seropositive. The J gene is TRBJ1-5, the V gene TRBV28; D is unclear. In DNA form, the CDR3 reads TGTGCCAGCAGCCGAAATGTAGATCATCTCCAGCATTTT. Its translation is CASSRNVDHLQHF. The full variable domain, completed using reference TRBV28 and TRBJ1-5, is DVKVTQSSRYLVKRTGEKVFLECVQDMDHENMFWYRQDPGLGLRLIYFSYDVKMKEKGDIPEGYSVSREKKERFSLILESASTNQTSMYLCASSRNVDHLQHFGDGTRLSIL.